This is a list of T cell receptor beta chains from one sample in a study of blood T cell repertoires in COVID-19. This table comes from immunoSEQ multiplex PCR, and its TCRdb copy is limited to in-frame clones, with some not included. Seen here are some 31,000 clones, around 91% observed once, and the top ten hold over 0.95%. The sample consisted of peripheral blood. The source of these receptors is a man aged 65 to 79 with active or convalescent COVID-19. Both conserved end residues are trimmed from each CDR3. The D gene is left open where the match is weak.

v_gene	j_gene	d_gene	CDR3aa
TRBV30	TRBJ1-3	.	AWGGRDISSGNTIY
TRBV24-1	TRBJ1-1	.	ATSDLQQGGAEAF
TRBV7-6	TRBJ2-2	TRBD2	ASSLRLAGVPGELF
TRBV2	TRBJ1-2	TRBD1	ASNFMGQGADGYT
TRBV5-1	TRBJ1-1	.	ASSYGGNTEAF
TRBV10-3	TRBJ2-6	TRBD1	AIGRPGQGVSGANVLT
TRBV7-2	TRBJ1-2	TRBD1	ASSLVQGIGGGYT
TRBV6-6	TRBJ1-3	TRBD1	ASSLTGTSGNTIY
TRBV15	TRBJ1-5	.	ATSGAVGYNQPQH
TRBV6-2/TRBV6-3	TRBJ1-1	TRBD1	ASSLTRGLGAEAF
TRBV5-1	TRBJ1-3	.	ASSLVPDFSGNTIY
TRBV4-1	TRBJ1-2	TRBD1	ASSQAGTERNYGYT
TRBV2	TRBJ1-2	.	ASSGGRATNYGYT
TRBV5-1	TRBJ1-1	.	ASSLGPNTGTEAF
TRBV7-9	TRBJ2-7	TRBD1	ASSLNPGQGRPYEQY
TRBV2	TRBJ1-1	TRBD1	ASDDRGPTFGEAF
TRBV7-8	TRBJ1-6	.	ASSLMSSYNSPLH
TRBV30	TRBJ1-6	.	AWSDRSSYNSPLH
TRBV5-4	TRBJ1-2	.	ASSTGQKVGYT
TRBV28	TRBJ2-3	.	ASSFPGLDTQY
TRBV5-5	TRBJ1-2	.	ASSLGYSNYGYT
TRBV18	TRBJ1-4	.	ASSPPSGNNEKLF
TRBV10-3	TRBJ2-2	TRBD2	AISDIAGYTGELF
TRBV6-5	TRBJ2-3	TRBD1	ASSYGTGFTDTQY
TRBV25-1	TRBJ1-3	.	ASSDIRGAGNTIY
TRBV19	TRBJ2-7	.	ARRGIPVYEQY
TRBV5-4	TRBJ1-2	.	ASSLERENYGYT